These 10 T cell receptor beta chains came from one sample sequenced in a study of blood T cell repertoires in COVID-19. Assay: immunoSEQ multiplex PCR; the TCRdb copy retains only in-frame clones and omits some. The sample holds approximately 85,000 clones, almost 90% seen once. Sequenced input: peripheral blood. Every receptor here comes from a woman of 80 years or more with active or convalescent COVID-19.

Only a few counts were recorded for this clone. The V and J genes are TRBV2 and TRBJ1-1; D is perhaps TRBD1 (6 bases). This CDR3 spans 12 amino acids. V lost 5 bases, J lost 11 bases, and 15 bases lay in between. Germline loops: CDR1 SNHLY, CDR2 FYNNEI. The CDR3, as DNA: TGTGCCAGCAGTCCACAGGGACCCAGCGCTTTCTTT. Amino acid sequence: CASSPQGPSAFF.

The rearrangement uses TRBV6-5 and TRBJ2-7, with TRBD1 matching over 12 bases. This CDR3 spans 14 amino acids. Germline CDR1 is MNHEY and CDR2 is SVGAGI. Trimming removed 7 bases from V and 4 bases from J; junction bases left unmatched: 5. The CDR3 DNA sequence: TGTGCCAGCACCGGGGACAGGGGGCGTTACGAGCAGTACTTC. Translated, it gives CASTGDRGRYEQYF.

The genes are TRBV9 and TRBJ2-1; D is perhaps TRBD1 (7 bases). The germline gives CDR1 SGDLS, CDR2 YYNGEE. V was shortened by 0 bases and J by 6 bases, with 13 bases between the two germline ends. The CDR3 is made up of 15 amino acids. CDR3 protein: CASSVGAGGINEQFF. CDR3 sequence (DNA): TGTGCCAGCAGCGTAGGGGCAGGGGGGATCAATGAGCAGTTCTTC.

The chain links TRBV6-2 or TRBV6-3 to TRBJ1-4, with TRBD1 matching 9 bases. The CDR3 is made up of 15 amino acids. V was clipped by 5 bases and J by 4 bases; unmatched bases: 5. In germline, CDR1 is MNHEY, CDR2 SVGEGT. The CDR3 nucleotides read TGTGCCAGCAGTCGGACAGGGGCCGGTAATGAAAAACTGTTTTTT. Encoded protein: CASSRTGAGNEKLFF.

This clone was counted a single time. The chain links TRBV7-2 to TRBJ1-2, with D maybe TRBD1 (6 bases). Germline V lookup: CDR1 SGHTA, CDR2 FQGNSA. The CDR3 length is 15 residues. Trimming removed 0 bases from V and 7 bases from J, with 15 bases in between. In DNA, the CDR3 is TGTGCCAGCAGCTTAGCAGAGTTACAGGGCTCTGGCTACACCTTC. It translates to CASSLAELQGSGYTF.

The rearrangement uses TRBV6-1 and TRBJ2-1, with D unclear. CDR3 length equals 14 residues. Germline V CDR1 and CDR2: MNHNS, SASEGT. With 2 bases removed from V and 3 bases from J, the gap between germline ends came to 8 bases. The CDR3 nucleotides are TGTGCCAGCAGTGAAATTGCCTACTACAATGAGCAGTTCTTC. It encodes CASSEIAYYNEQFF.

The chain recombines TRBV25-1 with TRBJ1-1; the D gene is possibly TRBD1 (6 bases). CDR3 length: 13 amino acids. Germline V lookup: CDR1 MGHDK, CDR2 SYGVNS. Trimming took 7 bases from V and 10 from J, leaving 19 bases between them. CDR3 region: CASNSQGKQGAFF. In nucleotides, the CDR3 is TGTGCCAGCAACTCCCAAGGGAAACAGGGAGCTTTCTTT. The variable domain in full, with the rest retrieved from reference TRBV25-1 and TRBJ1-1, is EADIYQTPRYLVIGTGKKITLECSQTMGHDKMYWYQQDPGMELHLIHYSYGVNSTEKGDLSSESTVSRIRTEHFPLTLESARPSHTSQYLCASNSQGKQGAFFGQGTRLTVV.

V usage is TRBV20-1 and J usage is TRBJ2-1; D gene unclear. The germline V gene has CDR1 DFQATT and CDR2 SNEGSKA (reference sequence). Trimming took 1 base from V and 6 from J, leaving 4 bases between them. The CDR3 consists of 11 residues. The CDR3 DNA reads TGCAGTGCTAGAGGTCTCAATGAGCAGTTCTTC. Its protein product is CSARGLNEQFF.

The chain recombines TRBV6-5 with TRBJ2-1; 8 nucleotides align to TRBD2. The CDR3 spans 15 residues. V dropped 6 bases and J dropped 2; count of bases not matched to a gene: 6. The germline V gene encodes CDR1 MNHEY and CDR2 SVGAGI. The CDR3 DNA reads TGTGCCAGCAGCCTCACTAGCGGACCCTACAATGAGCAGTTCTTC. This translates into CASSLTSGPYNEQFF.

This chain's CDR3 is CASSRGIGSYNSPLHF. The CDR3 nucleotides are TGCGCCAGCAGCCGGGGAATAGGGTCCTATAATTCACCCCTCCACTTT. V and J are TRBV5-1 and TRBJ1-6; no definite D call. With 4 bases removed from V and 1 base from J, the gap between germline ends came to 12 bases. Looked up from germline, CDR1 is SGHRS and CDR2 is YFSETQ. This CDR3 is built from 16 residues.